The present TCR beta chain was sequenced within a study of CD8 T cells in ankylosing spondylitis. Trimming took 2 bases from V and 2 from J; bases not matched to a gene: 5. CDR3 size: 16 residues. CDR1 MNHNS and CDR2 SASEGT come from the germline V gene. Making the TCR beta libraries involved quantitative 5'-RACE with molecular barcodes. TCRdb reanalysed the 5' RACE reads using MiXCR and keeps one entry per CDR3 protein. The sample comprises a few hundred thousand distinct CDR3 sequences, under 14% of which are singletons, and about a tenth rests with the top ten. Study observations and caveats: Those disease-linked clones were CD8+; they were also relatively rare in peripheral blood. According to the report, clones linked to the disease were significantly enriched in matched synovial fluid samples taken from ankylosing spondylitis patients.

There are many counts of this clonotype. Its antigen is undetermined. The chain is built from TRBV6-1 and TRBJ1-5, with 8 bases matching TRBD1. The sequenced material came from blood, either unsorted or a sorted T cell fraction (not recorded which). The origin of this receptor is a female donor with ankylosing spondylitis or in good health (not recorded which). The CDR3 DNA sequence: TGTGCCAGCAGTGAATTGGCAGGGGGCGGCAATCAGCCCCAGCATTTT. Translation: CASSELAGGGNQPQHF.